This is a list of T cell receptor beta chains from one sample in a study of cytomegalovirus exposure and HLA in healthy donors. Profiled with immunoSEQ multiplex PCR; TCRdb holds only in-frame clones, not every one. The sample contains 330,000 or so clones, 86% of which appear only once. Material: PBMCs. These TCRs come from a young woman in good health and CMV-seronegative. The conserved cysteine and the conserved F or W are not part of the CDR3 here. D genes are given only for firm matches.

d_call j_call v_call cdr3_aa
TRBD1 TRBJ1-2 TRBV28 ASGPGGQSYGYT
. TRBJ1-2 TRBV6-5 ASSYSSQGLTWGYT
. TRBJ2-1 TRBV5-1 ASSPGQLSSYNEQF
. TRBJ2-3 TRBV28 ASSLQGGVSGADTQY
TRBD2 TRBJ2-1 TRBV4-2 ASSQALASGKVGNEQF
. TRBJ2-7 TRBV9 ASSAGLQEYYEQY
TRBD2 TRBJ2-7 TRBV2 ASSRLAGTYEQY
. TRBJ1-5 TRBV27 ASRPRNSNQPQH
TRBD2 TRBJ2-7 TRBV9 AGYRTSGKYEQY
. TRBJ2-7 TRBV6-5 ASTPERSSYEQY
TRBD2 TRBJ2-1 TRBV5-4 ASSPGLAGTNEQF
TRBD2 TRBJ2-1 TRBV4-3 ASSQATGLANNEQF
TRBD2 TRBJ2-7 TRBV6-5 ASSRLATPQEQY
TRBD2 TRBJ2-7 TRBV5-6 ASSWSGRGNEQY
TRBD2 TRBJ2-7 TRBV6-1 ASSGGGTSVAQY
TRBD1 TRBJ2-7 TRBV4-3 ASSQDVDRVSYEQY
. TRBJ2-5 TRBV10-3 AISESTRKETQY
TRBD1 TRBJ1-1 TRBV4-3 ASSQGQGALTEAF
. TRBJ2-6 TRBV9 ASSANSGANVLT
. TRBJ2-5 TRBV21-1 ASSKGTATGVETQY